This T cell receptor (beta chain) was sequenced for a study of blood T cell repertoires in COVID-19. Study-wide background: Samples of COVID-19 (acute and convalescent) were obtained from the United States, Italy and Spain. PBMCs, B-cell-depleted T cells, or T cells were the source of the cDNA or gDNA that made up the material.

From germline, CDR1 is SEHNR and CDR2 FQNEAQ (reference sequence). This CDR3 is 15 amino acids long. V was pared by 5 bases and J by 2 bases, with 9 bases of the junction left unmatched. In the authors' workflow: Amplified reference gene primers provided the basis for estimating nucleated cell counts. Measured with immunoSEQ multiplex PCR; TCRdb has only the in-frame clones, and not every one. V, J and clone size are taken as reported in that table, and D and trimming were inferred from the DNA itself. The data hold some 14,000 clones, with about 83% observed a single time. J is TRBJ2-7 and V is TRBV7-9; 7 nucleotides match TRBD1. Input material: peripheral blood. This sequence was found in a man aged 45-65 years with active COVID-19. This chain's CDR3 is CASSLNRGRAYEQYF. The CDR3 DNA reads TGTGCCAGCAGCCTAAACAGGGGACGTGCCTACGAGCAGTACTTC. Supplemented by reference TRBV7-9 and TRBJ2-7, the full variable domain reads DTGVSQNPRHKITKRGQNVTFRCDPISEHNRLYWYRQTLGQGPEFLTYFQNEAQLEKSRLLSDRFSAERPKGSFSTLEIQRTEQGDSAMYLCASSLNRGRAYEQYFGPGTRLTVT.